The rows below give T cell receptor beta chains drawn from one sample of a study of memory CD4+ T cells and cytomegalovirus serostatus. Measured with immunoSEQ multiplex PCR; TCRdb has only the in-frame clones, and not every one. The data hold approximately 70,000 clones, with around 76% observed a single time. Specimen: memory CD4+ T cells from blood. Every receptor here comes from an adult in good health and CMV-seropositive. The CDR3 runs from the conserved cysteine through the conserved F or W. Each record gives: J gene, V gene, clone size, D gene, CDR3 protein, CDR3 DNA. D genes are given only for firm matches. The listing skips clone size in some rows; elsewhere it reads once, few, many or a size class.

>TRBJ2-7|TRBV6-6|.|TRBD1
CASSPGTGFSYEQYF
TGTGCCAGCAGTCCCGGGACAGGGTTTTCCTACGAGCAGTACTTC
>TRBJ1-1|TRBV15|once|.
CATSARGDPEAFF
TGTGCCACCTCCGCGAGGGGCGATCCTGAAGCTTTCTTT
>TRBJ2-7|TRBV5-1|.|.
CASSLAGATYEQYF
TGCGCCAGCAGCTTGGCCGGGGCTACCTACGAGCAGTACTTC
>TRBJ1-5|TRBV4-2|.|.
CASSQDPGSGGRGEPQHF
TGTGCCAGCAGTCAAGACCCCGGGTCCGGGGGGCGCGGGGAGCCCCAGCATTTT
>TRBJ2-7|TRBV15|.|.
CATRREADSYEQYF
TGTGCCACCAGAAGGGAGGCTGACTCCTACGAGCAGTACTTC
>TRBJ1-2|TRBV27|.|TRBD1
CASSWNRGSSGYTF
TGTGCCAGCAGTTGGAACAGGGGGTCATCTGGCTACACCTTC
>TRBJ1-5|TRBV18|few|.
CASSPGYSNQPQHF
TGTGCCAGCTCACCAGGGTATAGCAATCAGCCCCAGCATTTT
>TRBJ2-5|TRBV6-6|.|TRBD2
CASSYVSSGAEETQYF
TGTGCCAGCAGTTACGTCTCTAGCGGGGCTGAAGAGACCCAGTACTTC
>TRBJ2-5|TRBV9|.|TRBD2
CASSDGLGQETQYF
TGTGCCAGCAGCGACGGACTAGGACAAGAGACCCAGTACTTC
>TRBJ1-6|TRBV19|.|.
CASSIRGESYSPLHF
TGTGCCAGTAGTATCAGGGGAGAGTCGTATTCACCCCTCCACTTT
>TRBJ1-2|TRBV6-1|.|.
CASSEQGKYGYTF
TGTGCCAGCAGTGAACAGGGGAAATATGGCTACACCTTC
>TRBJ2-3|TRBV25-1|.|.
CASSGRNTDTQYF
TGTGCCAGCAGTGGCAGGAACACAGATACGCAGTATTTT
>TRBJ2-4|TRBV7-3|.|.
CASSFLDGNIQYF
TGTGCCAGCAGCTTTCTGGACGGAAACATTCAGTACTTC
>TRBJ1-5|TRBV18|.|.
CASSPSGSNQPQHF
TGTGCCAGCTCACCCAGTGGGAGCAATCAGCCCCAGCATTTT
>TRBJ2-1|TRBV28|.|TRBD1
CASSKDRGPYNEQFF
TGTGCCAGCAGCAAGGACAGGGGGCCTTACAATGAGCAGTTCTTC
>TRBJ2-7|TRBV4-2|once|.
CASSQAMSSYEQYF
TGTGCCAGCAGCCAAGCCATGAGCTCCTACGAGCAGTACTTC
>TRBJ2-4|TRBV7-9|.|.
CASSLNLAIQYF
TGTGCCAGCAGCTTAAACCTAGCAATTCAGTACTTC
>TRBJ2-2|TRBV5-4|.|.
CASSLMGGGLTGELFF
TGTGCCAGCAGCTTGATGGGGGGGGGCCTTACCGGGGAGCTGTTTTTT
>TRBJ2-7|TRBV5-4|.|TRBD2
CASSLAGRREQYF
TGTGCCAGCAGCTTAGCGGGACGTCGAGAGCAGTACTTC
>TRBJ2-3|TRBV6-1|few|.
CASSESRSTDTQYF
TGTGCCAGCAGTGAATCAAGGAGCACAGATACGCAGTATTTT
>TRBJ1-4|TRBV5-1|.|TRBD1
CASSPDRVEEKLFF
TGCGCCAGCAGCCCCGACAGGGTTGAGGAAAAACTGTTTTTT
>TRBJ1-2|TRBV7-6|.|TRBD1
CASSLLRDRTHKGYGYTF
TGTGCCAGCAGCTTACTCCGGGACAGAACACATAAAGGCTATGGCTACACCTTC
>TRBJ2-3|TRBV7-9|.|.
CASSLEGPAGPDTQYF
TGTGCCAGCAGCTTAGAAGGCCCGGCGGGACCGGATACGCAGTATTTT
>TRBJ1-6|TRBV5-1|few|TRBD1
CASSLAGTDNSPLHF
TGCGCCAGCAGCTTGGCTGGGACAGATAATTCACCCCTCCACTTT
>TRBJ2-1|TRBV5-1|.|.
CASSLVTSSYNEQFF
TGCGCCAGCAGCTTGGTCACCAGCTCCTACAATGAGCAGTTCTTC
>TRBJ2-3|TRBV7-2|.|.
CASSTSSSDTQYF
TGTGCCAGCAGCACGAGTAGTTCAGATACGCAGTATTTT
>TRBJ2-7|TRBV28|once|TRBD2
CAVRLAGAGEQYF
TGTGCCGTAAGACTAGCGGGGGCGGGGGAGCAGTACTTC
>TRBJ2-7|TRBV27|few|TRBD2
CASRRGGIGEQYF
TGTGCCAGCAGGCGGGGAGGGATCGGCGAGCAGTACTTC
>TRBJ1-6|TRBV7-2|.|.
CASSTDSGGRLPLHF
TGTGCCAGCAGCACGGACAGCGGGGGTCGTTTGCCCCTCCACTTT
>TRBJ2-7|TRBV11-3|.|.
CASSPGTRSGEQYF
TGTGCCAGCAGCCCCGGGACGCGTTCGGGGGAGCAGTACTTC
>TRBJ2-5|TRBV4-2|.|.
CASSQDWGLADEGTQYF
TGTGCCAGCAGCCAAGATTGGGGGCTAGCGGATGAGGGGACCCAGTACTTC
>TRBJ2-3|TRBV28|.|.
CASSLRDLTDTQYF
TGTGCCAGCAGTTTAAGGGACCTCACAGATACGCAGTATTTT
>TRBJ1-2|TRBV29-1|.|.
CSVEGVVYTF
TGCAGCGTTGAAGGGGTGGTCTACACCTTC
>TRBJ2-6|TRBV4-1|once|.
CASSQEGVSGANVLTF
TGCGCCAGCAGCCAAGAAGGGGTCTCTGGGGCCAACGTCCTGACTTTC
>TRBJ2-1|TRBV25-1|once|.
CASSGGTGNYNEQFF
TGTGCCAGCAGTGGTGGCACTGGGAACTACAATGAGCAGTTCTTC
>TRBJ1-1|TRBV4-1|.|.
CASSQPRLTVYTEAFF
TGCGCCAGCAGCCAACCCCGACTGACAGTTTACACTGAAGCTTTCTTT
>TRBJ2-7|TRBV7-2|once|.
CASSLMSYEQYF
TGTGCCAGCAGCTTGATGTCCTACGAGCAGTACTTC
>TRBJ2-1|TRBV11-2|once|TRBD1
CASSRGRGQSNEQFF
TGTGCCAGCAGCCGGGGTCGGGGACAGTCCAATGAGCAGTTCTTC
>TRBJ2-3|TRBV5-4|.|.
CASSFGGPGTDTQYF
TGTGCCAGCAGCTTTGGGGGCCCGGGCACAGATACGCAGTATTTT
>TRBJ1-1|TRBV9|.|TRBD1
CASSAGDRGTNTEAFF
TGTGCCAGCAGCGCGGGGGACAGGGGAACGAACACTGAAGCTTTCTTT
>TRBJ2-7|TRBV7-2|.|.
CASSISFTGDYEQYF
TGTGCCAGCAGCATATCGTTTACAGGAGACTACGAGCAGTACTTC
>TRBJ2-7|TRBV18|.|TRBD2
CASSPPVTSGRHEQYF
TGTGCCAGCTCACCACCGGTGACTAGCGGGAGACACGAGCAGTACTTC
>TRBJ1-1|TRBV6-1|.|.
CASSLGLNTEAFF
TGTGCCAGCAGCTTGGGTTTGAACACTGAAGCTTTCTTT
>TRBJ1-1|TRBV29-1|.|.
CSVDQRTGNTEAFF
TGCAGCGTTGACCAGAGGACGGGGAACACTGAAGCTTTCTTT
>TRBJ1-5|TRBV14|once|.
CASSRTGWQPQHF
TGTGCCAGCAGCCGCACAGGGTGGCAGCCCCAGCATTTT
>TRBJ2-1|TRBV28|few|.
CASTTLRGDHNEQFF
TGTGCCAGCACCACTCTCCGCGGGGACCACAATGAGCAGTTCTTC
>TRBJ2-7|TRBV6-5|once|.
CATTGAVSYEQYF
TGTGCCACCACTGGGGCGGTATCCTACGAGCAGTACTTC
>TRBJ1-1|TRBV5-4|.|TRBD1
CASSLGVGQGRGLTEAFF
TGTGCCAGCAGCTTGGGCGTCGGACAGGGGCGGGGGCTCACTGAAGCTTTCTTT
>TRBJ2-4|TRBV10-1|.|.
CASSEGSSKNIQYF
TGCGCCAGCAGTGAAGGGAGTAGTAAAAACATTCAGTACTTC
>TRBJ1-5|TRBV19|.|TRBD1
CASSMDRGQGAQHF
TGTGCCAGTAGTATGGACAGGGGGCAAGGGGCCCAGCATTTT